This is a list of T cell receptor beta chains from one sample in a study of blood T cell repertoires in COVID-19. The protocol was immunoSEQ multiplex PCR, while the TCRdb copy is restricted to in-frame clones and leaves out a portion. This table has approximately 470,000 clones, around 90% appearing once. The material sequenced was PBMCs or T cells enriched from blood (not recorded which). Receptors originate from a woman between 18 and 29 years old who had recovered from COVID-19. Both conserved end residues are part of each CDR3. Each record gives: J gene, D gene, clone size, V gene, CDR3 DNA, CDR3 protein. The D gene is left open where the match is weak. Where a row states a size, it is once, few, many or the class of an expanded clone; other rows omit it.

J: TRBJ1-6; D: NA; size: NA; V: TRBV27; DNA: TGTGCCAGCAGTTTATTGGCACCCAATTCACCCCTCCACTTT; CDR3: CASSLLAPNSPLHF
J: TRBJ1-3; D: NA; size: NA; V: TRBV18; DNA: TGTGCCAGCTCACCGGGGAGTACCTCTGGAAACACCATATATTTT; CDR3: CASSPGSTSGNTIYF
J: TRBJ1-1; D: NA; size: once; V: TRBV24-1; DNA: TGTGCCACCAGTGATACAGAGAACACTGAAGCTTTCTTT; CDR3: CATSDTENTEAFF
J: TRBJ1-1; D: NA; size: few; V: TRBV2; DNA: TGTGCCAGCAGTGAACCCAAGGGAGGTGGAAACACTGAAGCTTTCTTT; CDR3: CASSEPKGGGNTEAFF
J: TRBJ2-1; D: TRBD2; size: NA; V: TRBV28; DNA: TGTGCCAGCAGAGGGACTAGCGGGGGTCCTGAGCAGTTCTTC; CDR3: CASRGTSGGPEQFF
J: TRBJ1-1; D: TRBD1; size: NA; V: TRBV29-1; DNA: TGCAGCGGGGTAACAGGGGAGAACACTGAAGCTTTCTTT; CDR3: CSGVTGENTEAFF
J: TRBJ1-6; D: TRBD1; size: NA; V: TRBV9; DNA: TGTGCCAGCAGCGCCGGACAGGGGGTGGGTTCACCCCTCCACTTT; CDR3: CASSAGQGVGSPLHF
J: TRBJ1-5; D: NA; size: NA; V: TRBV19; DNA: TGTGCCAGTAGGCGGATCAATCAGCCCCAGCATTTT; CDR3: CASRRINQPQHF
J: TRBJ2-7; D: TRBD2; size: NA; V: TRBV9; DNA: TGTGCCAGCAGCTCTCAACCTCTAGCGGGGGGCAACGAGCAGTACTTC; CDR3: CASSSQPLAGGNEQYF
J: TRBJ2-3; D: NA; size: NA; V: TRBV24-1; DNA: TGTGCCACCAGTGATTCAGGCGGGAGCACAGATACGCAGTATTTT; CDR3: CATSDSGGSTDTQYF
J: TRBJ1-3; D: NA; size: NA; V: TRBV19; DNA: TGTGCCAGTAGTATCAGAGGGGGGGCCTCGTCCTCCTCTGGAAACACCATATATTTT; CDR3: CASSIRGGASSSSGNTIYF
J: TRBJ1-3; D: NA; size: NA; V: TRBV6-5; DNA: TGTGCCAGCAGTTACCCTCTCTCCTCTGGAAACACCATATATTTT; CDR3: CASSYPLSSGNTIYF
J: TRBJ2-2; D: NA; size: few; V: TRBV28; DNA: TGTGCCAGCAGTTCACCTAGCGGGGAGCTGTTTTTT; CDR3: CASSSPSGELFF
J: TRBJ1-3; D: NA; size: NA; V: TRBV11-3; DNA: TGTGCCAGCAGCTTAGGGACAGCCTCTGGAAACACCATATATTTT; CDR3: CASSLGTASGNTIYF
J: TRBJ1-4; D: NA; size: NA; V: TRBV2; DNA: TGTGCCAGCAGTGAAGCGCGAGAGGAGAAACTGTTTTTT; CDR3: CASSEAREEKLFF
J: TRBJ1-4; D: NA; size: NA; V: TRBV27; DNA: TGTGCCAGCAGTCCACGGGCAACTAATGAAAAACTGTTTTTT; CDR3: CASSPRATNEKLFF
J: TRBJ1-5; D: TRBD1; size: once; V: TRBV12-3/TRBV12-4; DNA: TGTGCCAGCAGTGGACAGGACCAGCCCCAGCATTTT; CDR3: CASSGQDQPQHF
J: TRBJ2-6; D: NA; size: NA; V: TRBV29-1; DNA: TGCAGCGTCGGCACAGGGTCTGGGGCCAACGTCCTGACTTTC; CDR3: CSVGTGSGANVLTF
J: TRBJ1-2; D: NA; size: NA; V: TRBV2; DNA: TGTGCCAGCAGTGGGCCCTTGGACAGTAACTATGGCTACACCTTC; CDR3: CASSGPLDSNYGYTF
J: TRBJ2-5; D: NA; size: NA; V: TRBV5-1; DNA: TGCGCCAGCAAGGAGGGGGCAAACCAAGAGACCCAGTACTTC; CDR3: CASKEGANQETQYF
J: TRBJ2-5; D: NA; size: NA; V: TRBV3-1/TRBV3-2; DNA: TGTGCCAGCAGCCCACATTGGGGAGATCAGTTCTACCAAGAGACCCAGTACTTC; CDR3: CASSPHWGDQFYQETQYF
J: TRBJ1-6; D: NA; size: NA; V: TRBV28; DNA: TGTGCCAGCAGTTTAATGCATATCCCCCGGGATAATTCACCCCTCCACTTT; CDR3: CASSLMHIPRDNSPLHF